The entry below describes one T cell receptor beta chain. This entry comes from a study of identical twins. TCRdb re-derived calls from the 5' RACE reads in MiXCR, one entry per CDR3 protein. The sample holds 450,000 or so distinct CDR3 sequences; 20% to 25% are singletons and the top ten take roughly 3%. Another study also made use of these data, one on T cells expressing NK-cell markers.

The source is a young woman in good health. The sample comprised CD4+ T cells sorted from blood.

CDR3 sequence: CASSARTGTNEKLFF. The CDR3 DNA follows: TGTGCCAGCAGCGCCCGGACAGGGACTAATGAAAAACTGTTTTTT. This chain links TRBV9 with TRBJ1-4, with 8 bases that match TRBD1. Germline V gene data show CDR1 as SGDLS and CDR2 as YYNGEE. Trimming removed 3 bases from V and 2 bases from J; junction bases left unmatched: 3. The CDR3 contains 15 residues.